The source of this TCR beta chain is a study of post-analysis software for immune sequencing data. Overall study findings and caveats: Five TRBV segments, including TRBV5-6, TRBV5-1 and TRBV20-1, were more frequent in patients than controls.

Regarding this clonotype: No antigen is known for it.

Libraries were made from TCR beta cDNA, and they carried unique molecular identifiers. In TCRdb, the PCR reads were re-called with MiXCR into one record per CDR3 protein. The sample carries a few hundred thousand distinct CDR3 sequences, around 34% recorded once. V lost 5 bases and J 1 base, leaving 14 bases between the germline ends. The CDR3 is made up of 15 amino acids. In germline, CDR1 is SGHAT, CDR2 FQNNGV. The sample comprised blood. The gene calls are TRBV11-2 and TRBJ2-5; D unresolved. The clonotype was recovered from a girl under 18 with multiple sclerosis. CDR3 region: CASSPGLGPQETQYF. Written as DNA, the CDR3 is TGTGCCAGCAGCCCCGGGCTGGGCCCCCAAGAGACCCAGTACTTC.